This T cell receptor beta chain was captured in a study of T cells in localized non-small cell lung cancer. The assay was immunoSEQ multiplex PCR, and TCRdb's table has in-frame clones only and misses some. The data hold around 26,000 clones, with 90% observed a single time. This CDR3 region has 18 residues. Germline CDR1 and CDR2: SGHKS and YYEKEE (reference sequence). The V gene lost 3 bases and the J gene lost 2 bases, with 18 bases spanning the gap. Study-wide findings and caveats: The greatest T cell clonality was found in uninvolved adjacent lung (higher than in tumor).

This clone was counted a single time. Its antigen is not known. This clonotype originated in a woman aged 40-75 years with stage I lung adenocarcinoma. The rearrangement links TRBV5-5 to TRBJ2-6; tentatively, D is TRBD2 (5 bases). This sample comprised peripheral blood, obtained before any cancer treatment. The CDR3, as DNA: TGTGCCAGCAGCTACGGACCCACCGAGGGCCCTGGGGCCAACGTCCTGACTTTC. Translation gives CASSYGPTEGPGANVLTF.